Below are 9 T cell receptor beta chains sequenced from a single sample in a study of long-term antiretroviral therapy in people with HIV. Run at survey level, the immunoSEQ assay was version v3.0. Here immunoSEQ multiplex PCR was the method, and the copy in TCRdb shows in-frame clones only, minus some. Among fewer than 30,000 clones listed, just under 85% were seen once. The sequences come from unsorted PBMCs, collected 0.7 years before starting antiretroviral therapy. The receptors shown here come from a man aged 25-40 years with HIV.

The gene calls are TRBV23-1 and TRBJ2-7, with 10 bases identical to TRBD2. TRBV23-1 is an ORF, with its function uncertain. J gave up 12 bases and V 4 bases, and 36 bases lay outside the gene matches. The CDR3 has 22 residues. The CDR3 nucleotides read TGCGCCAGCAGTCCCACAGGGAGGGTGGGACTAGCGAAGTGGTGGAGGACTAGAGGGCTGTACTTC. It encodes CASSPTGRVGLAKWWRTRGLYF.

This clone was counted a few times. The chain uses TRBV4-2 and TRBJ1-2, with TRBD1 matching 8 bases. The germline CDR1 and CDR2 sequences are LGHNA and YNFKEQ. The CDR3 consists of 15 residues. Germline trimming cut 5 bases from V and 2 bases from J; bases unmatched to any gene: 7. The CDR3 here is CASSFRGQGNYGYTF. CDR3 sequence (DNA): TGTGCCAGCAGCTTCAGGGGGCAGGGCAACTATGGCTACACCTTC.

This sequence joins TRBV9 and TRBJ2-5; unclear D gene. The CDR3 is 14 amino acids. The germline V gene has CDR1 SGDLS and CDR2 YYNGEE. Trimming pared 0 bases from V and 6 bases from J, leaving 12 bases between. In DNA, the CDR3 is TGTGCCAGCAGCGTAGAAACCACTTCGAAGACCCAGTACTTC. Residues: CASSVETTSKTQYF.

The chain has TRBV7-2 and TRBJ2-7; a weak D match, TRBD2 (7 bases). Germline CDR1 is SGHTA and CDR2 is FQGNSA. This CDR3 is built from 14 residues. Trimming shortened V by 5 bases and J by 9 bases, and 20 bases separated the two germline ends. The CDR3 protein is CASSHPTGWGGQYF. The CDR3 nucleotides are TGTGCCAGCAGCCACCCTACAGGGTGGGGGGGGCAGTACTTC.

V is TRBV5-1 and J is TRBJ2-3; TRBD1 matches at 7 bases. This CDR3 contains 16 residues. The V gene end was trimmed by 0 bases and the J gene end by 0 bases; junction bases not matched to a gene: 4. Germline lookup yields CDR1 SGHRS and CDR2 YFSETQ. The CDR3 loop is CASSLGRGPSTDTQYF. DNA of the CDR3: TGCGCCAGCAGCTTGGGTAGGGGGCCGAGCACAGATACGCAGTATTTT. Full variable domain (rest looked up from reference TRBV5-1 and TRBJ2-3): KAGVTQTPRYLIKTRGQQVTLSCSPISGHRSVSWYQQTPGQGLQFLFEYFSETQRNKGNFPGRFSGRQFSNSRSEMNVSTLELGDSALYLCASSLGRGPSTDTQYFGPGTRLTVL.

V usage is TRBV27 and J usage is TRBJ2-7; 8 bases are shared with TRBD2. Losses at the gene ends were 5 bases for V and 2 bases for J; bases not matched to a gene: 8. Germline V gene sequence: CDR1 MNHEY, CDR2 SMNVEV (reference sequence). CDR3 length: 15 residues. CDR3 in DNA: TGTGCCAGCAGTCCTCGGCGGGGGGCCCCCTACGAGCAGTACTTC. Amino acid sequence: CASSPRRGAPYEQYF.

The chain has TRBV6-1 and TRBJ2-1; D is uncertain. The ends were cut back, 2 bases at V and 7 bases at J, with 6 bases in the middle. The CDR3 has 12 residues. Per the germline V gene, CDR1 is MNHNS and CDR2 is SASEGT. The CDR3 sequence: CASSENSNEQFF. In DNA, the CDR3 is TGTGCCAGCAGTGAAAATTCAAATGAGCAGTTCTTC.

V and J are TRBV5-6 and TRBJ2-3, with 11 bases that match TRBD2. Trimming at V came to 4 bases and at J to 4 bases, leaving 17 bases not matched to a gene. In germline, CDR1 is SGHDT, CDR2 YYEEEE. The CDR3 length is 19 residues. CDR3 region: CASSPLGGLAGGHPDTQYF. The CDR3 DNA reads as TGTGCCAGCAGCCCCCTCGGTGGGCTAGCGGGGGGCCACCCAGATACGCAGTATTTT. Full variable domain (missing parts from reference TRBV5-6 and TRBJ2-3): DAGVTQSPTHLIKTRGQQVTLRCSPKSGHDTVSWYQQALGQGPQFIFQYYEEEERQRGNFPDRFSGHQFPNYSSELNVNALLLGDSALYLCASSPLGGLAGGHPDTQYFGPGTRLTVL.

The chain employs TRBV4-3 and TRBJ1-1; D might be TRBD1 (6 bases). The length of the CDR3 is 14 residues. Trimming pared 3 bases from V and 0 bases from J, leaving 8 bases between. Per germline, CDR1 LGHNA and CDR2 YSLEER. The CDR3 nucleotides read TGCGCCAGCAGCCAGGGGGACATGAACACTGAAGCTTTCTTT. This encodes CASSQGDMNTEAFF.